This TCR beta chain is from a study of T cells in Graves' hyperthyroidism and ophthalmopathy (dated by TCRdb to between 2017 and 2020). Regarding the complete study: Peripheral blood samples were taken at initial diagnosis, before any treatment was given. To identify distinguishing TCR V-J signatures, a discovery cohort of about 100 patients was used, comprising fewer than 45 with Graves' ophthalmopathy and 55 to 65 with stable Graves' hyperthyroidism. After sampling, hyperthyroidism patients received methimazole starting at 30 mg daily, and ophthalmopathy patients received high-dose intravenous methylprednisolone. Prospective prediction of ophthalmopathy was tested in an independent validation cohort consisting of some 19 hyperthyroidism patients and approximately 16 patients who later progressed to ophthalmopathy. For training and testing, the roughly 100 patients in the discovery cohort were randomly divided in a 7:3 ratio. TCR Vbeta CDR3 sequencing of 120 to 150 peripheral blood samples (under 45 ophthalmopathy, under 80 hyperthyroidism and 17 progressor patients) is reported in the paper. In addition, the study compared T-cell repertoires in thyroid tissue and in blood from six Graves' hyperthyroidism patients. What the work shows at the level of the full study, not this receptor alone: In validation, the model predicted progression to ophthalmopathy with just under 71% sensitivity and about 72% specificity, a median of around six months before onset. Most expanded thyroid clonotypes (frequency above 0.001) were also detected in blood, a finding suggesting that blood repertoires may reflect thyroid immune responses. No statistical method was used to fix the sample size in advance, and group allocation was not hidden from the investigators. A 13 V-J signature model separated ophthalmopathy from stable hyperthyroidism, with about 88% sensitivity and about 81% specificity in cross-validation and 80%/75% in testing.

Hyperthyroidism patients were newly diagnosed, had a disease duration of under 2 months, and were aged 18 to 65 years. Exclusion was applied to patients with uncontrolled infections, other autoimmune diseases, pregnancy or lactation. Diagnoses were established on the basis of clinical symptoms, serum thyroxine and TRAb, thyroid ultrasound, and orbital computed tomography. Blood from progressor patients was drawn when they were first diagnosed with hyperthyroidism, before any ophthalmopathy symptoms appeared. PBMCs were separated from 7.5 to 10 ml of fresh peripheral blood using Ficoll-Paque density gradient centrifugation. Progressor patients were first diagnosed with Graves' hyperthyroidism and then developed ophthalmopathy during follow-up. Trizol reagent was used to extract total RNA, and RNA quality was then checked on an Agilent 2100 Bioanalyzer. Including cysteine and phenylalanine, the CDR3 has 16 amino acids. Of the read, only the CDR3 DNA is kept; its 48 bases are in frame from base 1. CDR1 and CDR2, looked up from the germline V gene, are MNHNS and SASEGT. V lost 5 bases and J lost 5 bases, and the count of bases not matched to a germline gene is 9.

The TCR beta CDR3 regions were amplified from the RNA transcripts. The TCR CDR3 was subjected to a first round of RT-PCR using the HTBI primer set and the Qiagen OneStep RT-PCR kit. Libraries were constructed in a second round of multiplex PCR, after which size selection and purification were carried out. Paired-end sequencing of the libraries was performed with 100 bp reads on an Illumina HiSeq2000. In the paper's pipeline: SOAPnuke was used to process the raw data, with reads discarded if the reads contained adapters or uncalled bases, had a mean Phred below 15, or lacked an exact constant-primer or identifier match. COPE v1.2.5 was used to merge the high-quality paired reads, and each unique nucleotide sequence was defined as a clonotype. Clonotypes were aligned to IMGT TRBV, TRBD and TRBJ reference segments using MiTCR v1.1. Analysis was restricted to V-J combinations with a frequency above 0.0001, which covered approximately 99% of repertoires. The TCS score was defined as the ratio of F50 (clonal expansion) to E x V (chaos), calculated using BLOSUM62-based TCRdist between CDR3 peptides within each V-J. Welch's t-statistics and random forest reduced 514 V-J features to 13, which were used in a naive Bayes classifier (R e1071). TCRdb reprocessing: public reads trimmed at Q25 with fastp, clones called with MiXCR, in-frame beta chains kept. Each CDR3 protein gets just one entry, which takes the most common genes and DNA from the rows behind it. TCRdb's processing, not the authors', yielded these V and J calls. For this sample the table gives almost 600,000 distinct CDR3 sequences, of which over 11% were detected only once. Roughly 5.5% of the sample rests with the top ten.

This clonotype was counted a single time. No antigen is known for it. Base qualities are not at hand, and no much larger clone is one base apart. One read offers little support. This sequence originates from a woman aged 25 to 45 with Graves' hyperthyroidism that later progressed to Graves' ophthalmopathy. The rearrangement combines TRBV6-1 with TRBJ1-4; 9 bases in the junction line up with TRBD1. Specimen: blood. The CDR3 sequence is CASSRPPGTGNEKLFF. The nucleotide sequence reads as follows: TGTGCCAGCAGTCGACCCCCCGGGACAGGGAATGAAAAACTGTTTTTT.